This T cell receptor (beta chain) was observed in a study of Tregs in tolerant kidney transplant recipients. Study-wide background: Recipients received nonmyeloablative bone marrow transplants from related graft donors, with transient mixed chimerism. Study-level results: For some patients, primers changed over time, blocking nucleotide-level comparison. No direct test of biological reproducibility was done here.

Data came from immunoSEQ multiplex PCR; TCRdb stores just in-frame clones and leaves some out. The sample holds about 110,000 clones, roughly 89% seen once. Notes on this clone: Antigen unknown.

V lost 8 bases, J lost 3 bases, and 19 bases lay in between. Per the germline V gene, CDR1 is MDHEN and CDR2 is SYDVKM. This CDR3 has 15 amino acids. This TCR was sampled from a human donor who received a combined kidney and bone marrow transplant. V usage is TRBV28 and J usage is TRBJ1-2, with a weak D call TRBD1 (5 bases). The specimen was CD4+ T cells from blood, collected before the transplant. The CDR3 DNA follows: TGTGCCAGCCGGCTTGGGGAGGGGTGGGACTATGGCTACACCTTC. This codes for CASRLGEGWDYGYTF.